The present T cell receptor beta chain was sequenced within a study of shared clonotypes between healthy human individuals. Study-wide points: Naive subsets usually exceeded memory subsets in estimated richness.

This table comes from immunoSEQ multiplex PCR, and its TCRdb copy is limited to in-frame clones, with some not included. The sample lists around 700,000 clones, around 72% occurring once. In regard to this clone: The antigen remains undetermined.

The specimen was memory CD4+ T cells sorted from blood. The subset: CD45RA-negative fraction. This TCR was sampled from a woman aged 25 to 45 in good health.

CDR3 in DNA: TGTGCCAGTAGGACGGACAGTAAGAGTGGCTACACCTTC. It specifies CASRTDSKSGYTF. This chain links TRBV19 with TRBJ1-2; possible D gene TRBD1, 6 bases. The CDR3 length is 13 residues. V was shortened by 6 bases and J by 7 bases, with 15 bases between the two germline ends. Germline CDR1 reads LNHDA; CDR2 reads SQIVND (reference sequence).